This is a list of T cell receptor beta chains from one sample in a study of technical replicates of blood from four donors. Clones were read by immunoSEQ multiplex PCR, and TCRdb kept only the in-frame ones, dropping some. The repertoire has 65,000 to 90,000 clones, just over 90% of them found once; the top ten carry around 0.3%. Input material: T cells isolated from PBMCs. The source is a human donor in good health. Each CDR3 is given without its conserved first and last residue. Clone size appears in some rows only: once, few, many, or a class for an expanded clone.

>-|TRBV29-1|TRBJ2-7
SGFGGSGGQY
>-|TRBV6-5|TRBJ2-7
ASSYSQGGGSHEQY
>-|TRBV28|TRBJ2-3
ASSYPQTADTQY
>once|TRBV27|TRBJ1-1
ASSSDPGHTLVLF
>-|TRBV19|TRBJ2-1
ASSIEPPSLSEQF
>-|TRBV28|TRBJ2-7
ASSLGGAEQY
>-|TRBV5-1|TRBJ2-1
ASSLGDFNEQF
>-|TRBV30|TRBJ2-7
AWSQMTDEQY
>once|TRBV30|TRBJ1-5
AWRGQTSQPQH
>-|TRBV5-4|TRBJ2-1
ASSGGLAGAQEQF
>once|TRBV6-5|TRBJ2-7
ASSYSTGNEQY
>-|TRBV5-8|TRBJ2-1
ASSLSRVGEQF
>-|TRBV11-2|TRBJ2-1
ASSLVGGVYNEQF
>-|TRBV14|TRBJ2-5
ASSLLQGPYQETQY
>-|TRBV18|TRBJ1-5
ASSTTGGNQPQH
>few|TRBV29-1|TRBJ1-1
SVRRGTEAF
>-|TRBV5-1|TRBJ2-2
ASYPSGSPGELF
>-|TRBV5-1|TRBJ2-2
ASNPGQGVTGELF
>-|TRBV9|TRBJ1-2
ASSVAEGAQGYT
>-|TRBV28|TRBJ1-2
ASSTAGSGYT
>-|TRBV9|TRBJ2-7
ASSARPGLAGSSPYEQY
>-|TRBV4-1|TRBJ2-7
ASSQEKPRGHYEQY
>-|TRBV5-1|TRBJ2-7
ASSLAFYEKQY
>-|TRBV7-9|TRBJ2-4
ASSPGTDENIQY
>-|TRBV18|TRBJ2-7
ASSPWTDGGNSYEQY
>few|TRBV6-5|TRBJ1-2
ASSPQGQGGGYT
>-|TRBV5-6|TRBJ1-4
ASSLRTGGNEKLF
>-|TRBV7-3|TRBJ2-5
ASSLTGPRGRQETQY
>-|TRBV18|TRBJ1-2
ASSPRNVGTGTFYYGYT
>-|TRBV6-6|TRBJ1-4
ASSAVISRGEKLF
>-|TRBV5-1|TRBJ2-3
ASSEDRGTDTQY
>-|TRBV6-1|TRBJ2-7
ASTQTSLGNYEQY
>-|TRBV29-1|TRBJ2-7
SVELGGTPYEQY